This T cell receptor (beta chain) was recovered during a study of blood T cell repertoires in COVID-19. This table comes from immunoSEQ multiplex PCR, and its TCRdb copy is limited to in-frame clones, with some not included. The repertoire holds about 200,000 clones, 82% seen once, with 14% to 15% in the top ten. Germline CDR1 SGHNT, CDR2 YYREEE (reference sequence). Between the trimmed V and J ends, which lost 5 bases and 4 bases, there was a span of 13 bases. The CDR3 has 14 amino acids. The rearrangement links TRBV5-4 to TRBJ2-1; no definite D call. What was sequenced was PBMCs or T cells enriched from blood (not recorded which). The receptor's source is a man between 35 and 55 years old who had recovered from COVID-19. The CDR3 sequence is CASSAIAAYNEQFF. CDR3 coding DNA: TGTGCCAGCAGTGCTATCGCCGCATACAATGAGCAGTTCTTC.